This T cell receptor beta chain came from a study of cytomegalovirus exposure and HLA in healthy donors. To note about this clone: Its antigen is not identified. One end of the junction fails to match germline, which may point to a read error. This specimen includes other DNA sequences encoding the same CDR3.

General study points: The study designated around 150 TCR beta chains cytomegalovirus-associated. CMV serostatus was the only immune exposure information that was available.

The PCR had 60 Vbeta and 13 Jbeta primers. Produced via immunoSEQ multiplex PCR; TCRdb's table is partial and in-frame only. This sample has some 180,000 clones, with about 80% found just once. This CDR3 has 13 residues. Per germline, CDR1 MNHNY and CDR2 SVGAGI (reference sequence). The chain recombines TRBV6-6 with TRBJ2-1; TRBD1 aligns across 8 bases. What was sequenced was PBMCs. The sequence was obtained from a woman aged 25-40 years in good health and CMV-seropositive. The CDR3 sequence: CAIQGQAYNEQFF. The CDR3 DNA follows: TGCGCCATTCAGGGACAGGCCTACAATGAGCAGTTCTTC.